The next 24 T cell receptor beta chains were all read from a single sample in a study of blood T cells in healthy people across ages. Then a second PCR, running roughly 7 to 11 cycles, was carried out with a sample-barcoded 5' primer and a J-beta primer mix. TCRdb reprocessed the 5' RACE reads via MiXCR and lists one record per CDR3 protein. The profile shows 1.2 million to 1.5 million distinct CDR3 sequences, 42% of them singletons. Material: blood. The receptors were sampled from a young woman in good health.

This clonotype was observed a few times. The rearrangement joins TRBV6-5 to TRBJ2-3, with 10 bases that match TRBD1. CDR3 length: 14 amino acids. J was trimmed by 8 bases and V by 4 bases; bases with no gene match: 6. Germline V gene sequence: CDR1 MNHEY, CDR2 SVGAGI. CDR3 residues: CASSSGGQGGTQYF. In DNA, the CDR3 is TGTGCCAGCAGTTCAGGCGGACAGGGGGGTACGCAGTATTTT.

The rearrangement joins TRBV7-6 to TRBJ2-7; TRBD2 agrees at 8 bases. The V gene's germline CDR1 is SGHVS and CDR2 FNYEAQ. The V gene end was trimmed by 5 bases and the J gene end by 6 bases; junction bases not matched to a gene: 12. CDR3 length: 15 amino acids. The CDR3 spells CASSQGAGVSVEQYF. The CDR3 DNA is TGTGCCAGCAGCCAAGGAGCGGGAGTTTCGGTCGAGCAGTACTTC.

This sequence joins TRBV7-2 and TRBJ2-1; 8 nucleotides line up with TRBD2. Losses at the gene ends were 1 base for V and 3 bases for J; bases not matched to a gene: 5. The CDR3 runs to 16 residues. Germline loops: CDR1 SGHTA, CDR2 FQGNSA. The CDR3 sequence: CASSLDGRVVYNEQFF. CDR3 sequence (DNA): TGTGCCAGCAGCTTAGACGGGAGGGTAGTCTACAATGAGCAGTTCTTC.

In regard to this clonotype: Compared with germline, one end of the junction differs, possibly owing to a read error. The V call is TRBV27, the J call TRBJ2-1, with 7 nucleotides matching TRBD2. The length of the CDR3 is 15 residues. Germline lookup yields CDR1 MNHEY and CDR2 SMNVEV (reference sequence). CDR3: CAGSFQRGPYNEQFF. For the CDR3, the DNA is TGTGCCGGCAGTTTCCAGCGGGGCCCCTACAATGAGCAGTTCTTC.

This clonotype was observed a handful of times. The genes are TRBV29-1 and TRBJ2-3, with D possibly called TRBD1 or TRBD2 (5 bases each). CDR3 length: 15 residues. Germline V CDR1 and CDR2: SQVTM, ANQGSEA. Trimming cost V 5 bases and J 2 bases, with 17 bases left between them. Written as DNA, the CDR3 is TGCAGCGTTCGGGACCCCGGAATTTACACAGATACGCAGTATTTT. Encoded protein: CSVRDPGIYTDTQYF.

Of note for this clonotype: One end of the junction does not line up with germline, which may come from a read error. This chain joins TRBV12-3 or TRBV12-4 and TRBJ2-3; tentative D call: TRBD1 (6 bases). This CDR3 has 13 amino acids. Here the CDR3 reads CASSLPGADAQYF. CDR3 nucleotides: TGTGCCAGCAGCCTCCCAGGGGCAGATGCGCAGTATTTT.

V is TRBV7-2 and J is TRBJ2-7; D is ambiguous. Germline V CDR1 and CDR2: SGHTA, FQGNSA. V was clipped by 5 bases and J by 7 bases, with 12 bases between them. The CDR3 contains 12 residues. The CDR3 bases are TGTGCCAGCAGCCCTCCTACTGTTGAGCAGTACTTC. It is translated as CASSPPTVEQYF. The entire variable domain, with the rest obtained from reference TRBV7-2 and TRBJ2-7, is as follows: GAGVSQSPSNKVTEKGKDVELRCDPISGHTALYWYRQSLGQGLEFLIYFQGNSAPDKSGLPSDRFSAERTGGSVSTLTIQRTQQEDSAVYLCASSPPTVEQYFGPGTRLTVT.

This clonotype is a singleton in its sample. The genes are TRBV7-2 and TRBJ2-7; 10 nucleotides align to TRBD2. The CDR3 length is 19 residues. The germline gives CDR1 SGHTA, CDR2 FQGNSA. The V segment lost 4 bases and the J segment 6 bases; nucleotides outside the gene matches: 21. DNA of the CDR3: TGTGCCAGCAGCTCTCCCGGGGACGGGGCTAGCGGGAGCAAGTGCGAGCAGTACTTC. This codes for CASSSPGDGASGSKCEQYF.

This clonotype was seen a few times. The chain couples TRBV20-1 to TRBJ1-2; D possibly corresponds to TRBD1 (6 bases). The V and J ends lost 3 bases and 2 bases respectively, with 13 bases between them. The CDR3 has 14 residues. Germline CDR1 DFQATT, CDR2 SNEGSKA (reference sequence). CDR3 bases: TGCAGTGCTAGTTCCGGACAGCTGAACTATGGCTACACCTTC. It encodes CSASSGQLNYGYTF.

The V gene is TRBV28, the J gene TRBJ2-7, with a possible D match to TRBD2 (6 bases). V was clipped by 6 bases and J by 2 bases, with 14 bases between them. This CDR3 has 14 residues. Per germline, CDR1 MDHEN and CDR2 SYDVKM. The CDR3 region is CASRNQRVAYEQYF. In DNA, the CDR3 is TGTGCCAGCAGGAATCAGCGGGTAGCCTACGAGCAGTACTTC.

The V call is TRBV12-3 or TRBV12-4, the J call TRBJ2-5; D gene unclear. The CDR3 covers 12 residues. V was pared by 6 bases and J by 6 bases, with 11 bases between. The CDR3 protein is CASRSQMKTQYF. CDR3 in DNA: TGTGCCAGCAGGTCACAGATGAAGACCCAGTACTTC.

In its sample, this clonotype was seen a few times. The chain couples TRBV29-1 to TRBJ2-5, with TRBD2 identical over 9 bases. The ends lost 0 bases at V and 4 bases at J; junction bases unmatched: 12. Germline CDR1 SQVTM, CDR2 ANQGSEA. The CDR3 is 17 residues long. The CDR3 sequence: CSVEDPRASGDLETQYF. The CDR3 region has the DNA TGCAGCGTTGAAGATCCGAGGGCTAGCGGGGATTTAGAGACCCAGTACTTC.

Here the CDR3 reads CSVPPQGRYGYTF. The CDR3 nucleotides read TGCAGCGTTCCCCCACAGGGGAGGTATGGCTACACCTTC. The gene calls are TRBV29-1 and TRBJ1-2; the match to TRBD1 covers 7 bases. Germline CDR1 is SQVTM and CDR2 is ANQGSEA. After removal of 5 bases from V and 5 bases from J, the junction contained 8 bases not matched to a gene. The CDR3 extends over 13 amino acids.

J is TRBJ1-3 and V is TRBV25-1; no reliable D call. V lost 7 bases, J lost 4 bases, and 17 bases lay in between. The CDR3 has 15 amino acids. Germline values: CDR1 MGHDK, CDR2 SYGVNS. CDR3 region: CASKGPQSVGNTIYF. The CDR3 DNA is TGTGCCAGCAAGGGTCCCCAGAGCGTCGGAAACACCATATATTTT. The full variable domain, completed using reference TRBV25-1 and TRBJ1-3, is EADIYQTPRYLVIGTGKKITLECSQTMGHDKMYWYQQDPGMELHLIHYSYGVNSTEKGDLSSESTVSRIRTEHFPLTLESARPSHTSQYLCASKGPQSVGNTIYFGEGSWLTVV.

The CDR3: CASSPLRGGIPPEQFF. The CDR3 coding sequence is TGTGCCAGCAGTCCCCTCCGAGGCGGGATCCCCCCTGAGCAGTTCTTC. The V gene is TRBV6-5, the J gene TRBJ2-1; the D gene is possibly TRBD2 (6 bases). V lost 5 bases to trimming and J lost 9 bases, with 23 bases between them. The CDR3 totals 16 residues. Germline V gene sequence: CDR1 MNHEY, CDR2 SVGAGI.

J is TRBJ2-1 and V is TRBV20-1; tentative D call: TRBD2 (6 bases). The assigned J gene may be wrong: the sequence end matches TRBJ2-7 better. The length of the CDR3 is 14 residues. CDR1 DFQATT and CDR2 SNEGSKA come from the germline V gene (reference sequence). CDR3 DNA: TGCAGTGCTAGCCGACTAGACCTCTACAATGAGCAGTACTTC. It specifies CSASRLDLYNEQYF.

Regarding this clonotype: With a much larger clone just one base away, this may be a read error. The CDR3 here is CASSVGGYTDTQYF. CDR3 DNA sequence: TGTGCCAGCAGCGTTGGAGGGTACACAGATACGCAGTATTTT. The rearrangement uses TRBV6-5 and TRBJ2-3; TRBD2 is a possible D gene (6 bases). Trimming removed 6 bases at V and 2 bases at J, with 12 bases between. The CDR3 sequence is 14 residues long. CDR1 and CDR2 from the germline V gene are MNHEY and SVGAGI.

The chain is built from TRBV10-3 and TRBJ1-3; D gene uncertain. The CDR3 is 14 residues long. Germline loops: CDR1 ENHRY, CDR2 SYGVKD. Trimming left V 3 bases short and J 0 bases short, with 6 bases between. CDR3: CAISEDFSGNTIYF. DNA for the CDR3: TGTGCCATCAGTGAAGATTTCTCTGGAAACACCATATATTTT.

The chain is built from TRBV6-4 and TRBJ1-2, with D tentatively TRBD1 (5 bases). Trimming stripped 11 bases from V and 8 bases from J, with 18 bases between. The CDR3 length is 12 residues. CDR1 is MRHNA and CDR2 is SNTAGT in the germline V gene. The CDR3 reads CAEPGGLQGYTF. The CDR3 DNA sequence: TGTGCCGAACCGGGGGGGTTGCAGGGCTACACCTTC.

Ten or more counts support this clonotype. The V call is TRBV20-1, the J call TRBJ2-7, with 10 bases aligning to TRBD1. From germline, CDR1 is DFQATT and CDR2 SNEGSKA (reference sequence). This CDR3 region has 16 residues. The ends lost 6 bases at V and 1 base at J; junction bases unmatched: 12. CDR3 loop: CSAEDPGTGASYEQYF. The CDR3 DNA follows: TGCAGTGCAGAAGATCCCGGGACAGGGGCTTCCTACGAGCAGTACTTC.

This clonotype has ten or more counts. The V and J genes are TRBV18 and TRBJ1-1; weak D call: TRBD1 (5 bases). CDR1 is KGHSH, CDR2 LQKENI, per germline. The CDR3 consists of 14 residues. V shed 3 bases and J shed 0 bases, with 8 bases lying between them. CDR3 amino acids: CASSPKQVNTEAFF. CDR3 in DNA: TGTGCCAGCTCACCTAAACAGGTGAACACTGAAGCTTTCTTT. Full variable domain (rest looked up from reference TRBV18 and TRBJ1-1): NAGVMQNPRHLVRRRGQEARLRCSPMKGHSHVYWYRQLPEEGLKFMVYLQKENIIDESGMPKERFSAEFPKEGPSILRIQQVVRGDSAAYFCASSPKQVNTEAFFGQGTRLTVV.

The chain combines TRBV20-1 with TRBJ2-3; D unresolved. There are 12 residues in the CDR3. The germline V gene encodes CDR1 DFQATT and CDR2 SNEGSKA (reference sequence). The V end lost 5 bases, the J end lost 4 bases, and 10 bases lay between the germline ends. CDR3 amino acids: CSAVDDSDTQYF. DNA of the CDR3: TGCAGTGCTGTCGACGACTCAGATACGCAGTATTTT.

The V gene is TRBV7-9, the J gene TRBJ2-3, with D possibly being TRBD1 (5 bases). Trimming took 2 bases from V and 0 from J, leaving 18 bases between them. The CDR3 runs to 18 residues. Germline V gives CDR1 SEHNR, CDR2 FQNEAQ (reference sequence). As DNA, the CDR3 is TGTGCCAGCAGCTTAAAGGCTTCTGGGGCTGCAAGCACAGATACGCAGTATTTT. It codes for CASSLKASGAASTDTQYF.

The chain carries TRBV7-9 and TRBJ1-1, with 11 positions matching TRBD1. J was trimmed by 11 bases and V by 1 base; bases with no gene match: 0. Germline V CDR1 and CDR2: SEHNR, FQNEAQ (reference sequence). The CDR3 covers 12 residues. The CDR3 sequence is CASSLGDRGAFF. Written as DNA, the CDR3 is TGTGCCAGCAGCTTAGGGGACAGGGGGGCTTTCTTT.